The source of this TCR beta chain is a study of cytomegalovirus exposure and HLA in healthy donors. With regard to this clone: The antigen remains undetermined.

Study conclusions and caveats: Later on, analysis showed that most CMV-associated TCR beta chains appeared to be HLA-restricted. A missense DCLRE1C variant was associated with V- and J-gene trimming of TCR beta chains in a later analysis, and an independent cohort replicated the association.

In germline, CDR1 is SGHAT, CDR2 FQNNGV. The CDR3 is 14 amino acids. With 5 bases removed from V and 0 bases from J, the gap between germline ends came to 8 bases. As for the donors, each was a healthy bone marrow donor. PCR used 60 Vbeta primers and 13 Jbeta primers. Assay used: immunoSEQ multiplex PCR; TCRdb lists only in-frame clones, some missing. The sample lists 150,000 to 200,000 clones, 80% occurring once. The receptor was derived from a human donor in good health. This chain connects TRBV11-2 to TRBJ2-4; D unresolved. Sample: PBMCs. CDR3 in DNA: TGTGCCAGCAGCCCCGACTTAGCCAAAAACATTCAGTACTTC. Encoded protein: CASSPDLAKNIQYF.